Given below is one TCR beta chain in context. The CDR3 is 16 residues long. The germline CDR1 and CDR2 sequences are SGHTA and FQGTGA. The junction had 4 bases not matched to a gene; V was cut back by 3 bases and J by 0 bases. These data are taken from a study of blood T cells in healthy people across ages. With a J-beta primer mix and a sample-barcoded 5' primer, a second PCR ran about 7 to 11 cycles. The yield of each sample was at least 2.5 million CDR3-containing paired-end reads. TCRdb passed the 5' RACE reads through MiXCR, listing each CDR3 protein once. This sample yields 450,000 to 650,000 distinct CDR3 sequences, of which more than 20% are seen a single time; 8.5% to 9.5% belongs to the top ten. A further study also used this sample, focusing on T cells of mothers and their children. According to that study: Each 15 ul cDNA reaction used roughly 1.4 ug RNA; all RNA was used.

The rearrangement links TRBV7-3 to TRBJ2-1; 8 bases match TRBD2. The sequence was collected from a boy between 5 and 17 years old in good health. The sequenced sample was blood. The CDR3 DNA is TGTGCCAGCAGCTTGATAGCGGGGAGCTCCTACAATGAGCAGTTCTTC. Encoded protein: CASSLIAGSSYNEQFF. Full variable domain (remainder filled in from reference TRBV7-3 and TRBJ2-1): GAGVSQTPSNKVTEKGKYVELRCDPISGHTALYWYRQSLGQGPEFLIYFQGTGAADDSGLPNDRFFAVRPEGSVSTLKIQRTERGDSAVYLCASSLIAGSSYNEQFFGPGTRLTVL.